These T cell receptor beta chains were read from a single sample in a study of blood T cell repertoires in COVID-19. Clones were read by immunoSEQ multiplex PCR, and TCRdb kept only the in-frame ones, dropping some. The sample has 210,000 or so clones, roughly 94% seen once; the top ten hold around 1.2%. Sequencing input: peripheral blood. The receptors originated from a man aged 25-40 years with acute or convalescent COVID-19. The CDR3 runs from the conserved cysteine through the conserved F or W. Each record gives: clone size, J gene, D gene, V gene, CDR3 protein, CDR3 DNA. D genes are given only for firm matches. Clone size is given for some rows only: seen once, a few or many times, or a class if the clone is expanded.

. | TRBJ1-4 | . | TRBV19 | CASSPGLRHWEKLFF | TGTGCCAGTAGCCCTGGGCTCCGCCACTGGGAAAAACTGTTTTTT
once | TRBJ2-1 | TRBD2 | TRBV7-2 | CASSLRSWRELFF | TGTGCCAGCAGCTTAAGGTCCTGGCGGGAGCTGTTCTTC
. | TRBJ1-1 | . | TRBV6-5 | CASSRTGLNTEAFF | TGTGCCAGCAGCCGAACAGGGCTGAACACTGAAGCTTTCTTT
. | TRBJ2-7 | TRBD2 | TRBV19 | CASSPTSGRAYEQYF | TGTGCCAGTAGCCCGACTAGCGGGAGGGCCTACGAGCAGTACTTC
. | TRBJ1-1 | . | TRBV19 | CASSILPGVNTEAFF | TGTGCCAGTAGTATTCTCCCGGGGGTGAACACTGAAGCTTTCTTT
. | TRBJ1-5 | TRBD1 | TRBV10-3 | CAISEGDRGNQPQHF | TGTGCCATCAGTGAAGGGGACAGGGGCAATCAGCCCCAGCATTTT
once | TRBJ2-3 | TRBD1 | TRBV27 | CASSRQGWQDTQYF | TGTGCCAGCAGCAGACAGGGCTGGCAAGATACGCAGTATTTT
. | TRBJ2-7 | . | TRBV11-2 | CASSLWDTTYEQYF | TGTGCCAGCAGTTTATGGGACACCACCTACGAGCAGTACTTC
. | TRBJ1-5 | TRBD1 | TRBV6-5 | CASSSRRQGYNQPQHF | TGTGCCAGCAGTTCGAGGAGACAGGGCTACAATCAGCCCCAGCATTTT
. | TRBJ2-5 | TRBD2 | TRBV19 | CASTRSGRPVETQYF | TGTGCCAGTACCCGATCCGGGAGGCCCGTGGAGACCCAGTACTTC
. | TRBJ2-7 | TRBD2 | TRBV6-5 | CASRLSGSLYEQYF | TGTGCCAGCAGACTTAGCGGGTCGTTGTACGAGCAGTACTTC
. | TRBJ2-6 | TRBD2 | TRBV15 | CATRGSGGRYGANVLTF | TGTGCCACCAGGGGGAGCGGGGGCCGCTATGGGGCCAACGTCCTGACTTTC
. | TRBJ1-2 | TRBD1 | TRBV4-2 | CASSQDPGQGYGYTF | TGTGCCAGCAGCCAAGACCCGGGACAGGGGTATGGCTACACCTTC